This is a list of T cell receptor beta chains from one sample in a study of breast tumors, draining lymph nodes, adjacent tissues. A single record per CDR3 protein comes from TCRdb applying MiXCR to the multiplex PCR reads. The sample has some 83,000 distinct CDR3 sequences; approximately 20% are singletons. Sequenced material: axillary lymph node tissue. Receptors originate from a female donor with breast cancer. Some clones in this sample may be carry-over from other donors' samples. Both conserved end residues are part of each CDR3. Fields, in order: D gene, J gene, V gene, clone size, CDR3 DNA, CDR3 protein. A D gene is named only where the DNA matches it firmly. Size tells how often a clone was seen (once, few, many) or the class of an expanded clone, and some rows leave it out.

D gene: TRBD1
J gene: TRBJ2-2
V gene: TRBV7-2
clone size: -
CDR3 DNA: TGTGCCAGCAGCCCAAGACAGGGGGCATACACCGGGGAGCTGTTTTTT
CDR3 protein: CASSPRQGAYTGELFF

D gene: -
J gene: TRBJ2-5
V gene: TRBV20-1
clone size: many
CDR3 DNA: TGCAGTGCTAGAGAACGAGGGGTTCCAGAGACCCAGTACTTC
CDR3 protein: CSARERGVPETQYF

D gene: -
J gene: TRBJ2-2
V gene: TRBV24-1
clone size: many
CDR3 DNA: TGTGCCACCAGTGATTTAATGGGGCCCACGAACACCGGGGAGCTGTTTTTT
CDR3 protein: CATSDLMGPTNTGELFF

D gene: TRBD2
J gene: TRBJ2-7
V gene: TRBV20-1
clone size: many
CDR3 DNA: TGCAGTGCTTATCCGGGACTAGGGTCCTACGAGCAGTACTTC
CDR3 protein: CSAYPGLGSYEQYF

D gene: -
J gene: TRBJ1-3
V gene: TRBV20-1
clone size: many
CDR3 DNA: TGCAGTGCCCTCGCCCCAGGGAGTGGAAACACCATATATTTT
CDR3 protein: CSALAPGSGNTIYF

D gene: -
J gene: TRBJ1-5
V gene: TRBV6-5
clone size: few
CDR3 DNA: TGTGCCAGCAGCAACAACCGGGGATGGCAGCCCCAGCATTTT
CDR3 protein: CASSNNRGWQPQHF

D gene: -
J gene: TRBJ1-2
V gene: TRBV27
clone size: once
CDR3 DNA: TGTGCCAGCACCTTCGCGGGGGGGGGACCCTATGGCTACGCCTTC
CDR3 protein: CASTFAGGGPYGYAF

D gene: -
J gene: TRBJ1-5
V gene: TRBV6-1
clone size: -
CDR3 DNA: TGTGCCAACAGTTCTGAGAGGAATCAGCCCCAGCATTTT
CDR3 protein: CANSSERNQPQHF

D gene: TRBD1
J gene: TRBJ1-2
V gene: TRBV2
clone size: -
CDR3 DNA: TGTGCCAGCAGTCAACAGGGGAATGGCTACACCTTC
CDR3 protein: CASSQQGNGYTF

D gene: -
J gene: TRBJ2-3
V gene: TRBV4-3
clone size: many
CDR3 DNA: TGCGCCAGCAGCCAAGATCGAGGGGATACGCAGTATTTT
CDR3 protein: CASSQDRGDTQYF

D gene: -
J gene: TRBJ2-6
V gene: TRBV5-8
clone size: many
CDR3 DNA: TGTGCCAGCAGCTTTATGAGTACCAGCTCTGGGGCCAACGTCCTGACTTTC
CDR3 protein: CASSFMSTSSGANVLTF

D gene: -
J gene: TRBJ2-7
V gene: TRBV13
clone size: -
CDR3 DNA: TGTGCCAGCAGCTTAAGAGGGCAGGCCTCCTACGAGCGGTACTTC
CDR3 protein: CASSLRGQASYERYF

D gene: TRBD2
J gene: TRBJ2-5
V gene: TRBV4-1
clone size: many
CDR3 DNA: TGCGCCAGCAGCCAATTGACTAGCTTACAGACCCAGTACTTC
CDR3 protein: CASSQLTSLQTQYF

D gene: TRBD2
J gene: TRBJ2-3
V gene: TRBV5-1
clone size: many
CDR3 DNA: TGCGCCAGCAGCACGAAAGCGGGAGGGCCGAATACGCAGTATTTT
CDR3 protein: CASSTKAGGPNTQYF

D gene: -
J gene: TRBJ2-7
V gene: TRBV20-1
clone size: many
CDR3 DNA: TGCAGTGCAAGATCCCCGGAGGGTCTCGAGCAGTACTTC
CDR3 protein: CSARSPEGLEQYF

D gene: TRBD1
J gene: TRBJ1-2
V gene: TRBV29-1
clone size: many
CDR3 DNA: TGCAGCGTTGATAGGGGGCTTGGCTACACCTTC
CDR3 protein: CSVDRGLGYTF

D gene: -
J gene: TRBJ2-1
V gene: TRBV6-5
clone size: -
CDR3 DNA: TGTGCCAGCTCCAGGGTAGGGGAGTTCGGTGGCTACAATGAGCAGTTCTTC
CDR3 protein: CASSRVGEFGGYNEQFF

D gene: -
J gene: TRBJ1-5
V gene: TRBV19
clone size: many
CDR3 DNA: TGTGCCAGTAGTTCTTTTCAGGGCCAGACCCAGCATTTT
CDR3 protein: CASSSFQGQTQHF

D gene: -
J gene: TRBJ1-2
V gene: TRBV4-2
clone size: many
CDR3 DNA: TGTGCCAGCAGCCAAGATCTGACAGCTAACTATGGCTACACCTTC
CDR3 protein: CASSQDLTANYGYTF

D gene: TRBD2
J gene: TRBJ2-1
V gene: TRBV5-1
clone size: once
CDR3 DNA: TGCGCCAGCACCCCGGGACAGGGACTAGCGGGAGGGACCTACAATGAGCAGTTCTTC
CDR3 protein: CASTPGQGLAGGTYNEQFF

D gene: -
J gene: TRBJ1-4
V gene: TRBV7-2
clone size: -
CDR3 DNA: TGTGCCAGCAGCTTATACGGCCCTACAGAAAAACTGTTTTTT
CDR3 protein: CASSLYGPTEKLFF

D gene: -
J gene: TRBJ2-7
V gene: TRBV19
clone size: many
CDR3 DNA: TGTGCCACCCGGGGGGGACAGAACTCCTACGAGCAGTACTTC
CDR3 protein: CATRGGQNSYEQYF

D gene: -
J gene: TRBJ2-7
V gene: TRBV29-1
clone size: many
CDR3 DNA: TGCAGCGCCCTGGGGGCCTCCTACGAGCAGTACTTC
CDR3 protein: CSALGASYEQYF

D gene: -
J gene: TRBJ2-6
V gene: TRBV5-1
clone size: many
CDR3 DNA: TGCGCCAGCAGCTTGTCAGGAGGGCGAACCTCTGGGGCCAACGTCCTGACTTTC
CDR3 protein: CASSLSGGRTSGANVLTF

D gene: TRBD2
J gene: TRBJ2-3
V gene: TRBV27
clone size: -
CDR3 DNA: TGTGCCAGCAGTTGGACTAGCGGGAGGGCCGGGAAGGAGCAGTATTTT
CDR3 protein: CASSWTSGRAGKEQYF

D gene: TRBD2
J gene: TRBJ2-5
V gene: TRBV4-3
clone size: -
CDR3 DNA: TGCGCCAGCAGCCAAGAATGGGGCGGGAGGTGGGAGACCCAGTACTTC
CDR3 protein: CASSQEWGGRWETQYF

D gene: -
J gene: TRBJ1-5
V gene: TRBV19
clone size: few
CDR3 DNA: TGTGCCAGTAGCTTCGGCACGCGGGGGGGGGATAGCAATCAGCCCCAGCATTTT
CDR3 protein: CASSFGTRGGDSNQPQHF

D gene: TRBD1
J gene: TRBJ1-1
V gene: TRBV19
clone size: -
CDR3 DNA: TGTGCCATTAGAGGTGGGACAGGTGGCACTGAAGCTTTCTTT
CDR3 protein: CAIRGGTGGTEAFF

D gene: -
J gene: TRBJ2-7
V gene: TRBV5-1
clone size: many
CDR3 DNA: TGCGCCAGCAGCTCCCGGGACGGAGCTTCCTACGAGCAGTACTTC
CDR3 protein: CASSSRDGASYEQYF

D gene: -
J gene: TRBJ2-5
V gene: TRBV3-1
clone size: many
CDR3 DNA: TGTGCCAGCAGCCAAGAGTTAGGGAACCAAGAGACCCAGTACTTC
CDR3 protein: CASSQELGNQETQYF

D gene: -
J gene: TRBJ1-2
V gene: TRBV6-5
clone size: many
CDR3 DNA: TGTGCCAGCAGTTACAACGGTGGTGGCTACACCTTC
CDR3 protein: CASSYNGGGYTF

D gene: -
J gene: TRBJ2-7
V gene: TRBV12-3/TRBV12-4
clone size: many
CDR3 DNA: TGTGCCAGCAGGAGGACAGTTTCCGAGCAGTACTTC
CDR3 protein: CASRRTVSEQYF

D gene: -
J gene: TRBJ2-2
V gene: TRBV12-3/TRBV12-4
clone size: many
CDR3 DNA: TGTGCCAGCAGTTTACCGCTAACAGCCGGGGAGCTGTTTTTT
CDR3 protein: CASSLPLTAGELFF

D gene: -
J gene: TRBJ1-5
V gene: TRBV6-2/TRBV6-3
clone size: few
CDR3 DNA: TGTGCCAGCAGTTATTTACAGGGACACAATCAGCCCCAGCATTTT
CDR3 protein: CASSYLQGHNQPQHF

D gene: -
J gene: TRBJ1-2
V gene: TRBV6-5
clone size: many
CDR3 DNA: TGTGCCAGCAGTTACGCGGGGGCGGATGGCTACACCTTC
CDR3 protein: CASSYAGADGYTF

D gene: -
J gene: TRBJ1-1
V gene: TRBV5-1
clone size: -
CDR3 DNA: TGCGCCAGCAGCCCCCTCGGTGGTGAAAGTAGTGAGGCTTTCTTT
CDR3 protein: CASSPLGGESSEAFF

D gene: -
J gene: TRBJ2-5
V gene: TRBV12-3/TRBV12-4
clone size: many
CDR3 DNA: TGTGCCAGCAGTTTTAAGGGGGGAAAGACCCAGTACTTC
CDR3 protein: CASSFKGGKTQYF